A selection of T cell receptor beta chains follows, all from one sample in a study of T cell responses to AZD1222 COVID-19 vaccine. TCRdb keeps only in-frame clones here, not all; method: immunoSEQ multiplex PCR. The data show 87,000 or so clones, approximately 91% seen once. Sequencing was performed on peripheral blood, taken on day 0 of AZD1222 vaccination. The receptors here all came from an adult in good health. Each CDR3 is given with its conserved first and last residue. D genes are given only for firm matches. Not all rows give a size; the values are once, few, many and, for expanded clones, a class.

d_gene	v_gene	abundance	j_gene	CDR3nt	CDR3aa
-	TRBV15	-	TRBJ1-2	TGTGCCACCAGCAGAGGGACGGGGTATGGCTACACCTTC	CATSRGTGYGYTF
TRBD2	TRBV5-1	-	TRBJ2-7	TGCGCCAGCAGCTTGGTTGGGGGGGTCGAGCAGTACTTC	CASSLVGGVEQYF
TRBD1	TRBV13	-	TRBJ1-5	TGTGCCAGCAGCTTTGACAGGGCTGAGCCCCAGCATTTT	CASSFDRAEPQHF
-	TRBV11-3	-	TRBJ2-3	TGTGCCAGCAGCCCGGATTCAGATACGCAGTATTTT	CASSPDSDTQYF
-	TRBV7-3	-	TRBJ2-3	TGTGCCAGCAGCGCTTCCAGGGGGGCTTACACAGATACGCAGTATTTT	CASSASRGAYTDTQYF
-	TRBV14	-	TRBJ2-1	TGTGCCAGCAGCTCAGGTTGGGTACAGTTCTTC	CASSSGWVQFF
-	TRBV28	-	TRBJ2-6	TGTGCCAGCAGACCCCGGACCGCTTACTCTGGGGCCAACGTCCTGACTTTC	CASRPRTAYSGANVLTF
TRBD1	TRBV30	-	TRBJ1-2	TGTGCCTGGAGTGGACCCGAACAGGGGCGCTATGGCTACACCTTC	CAWSGPEQGRYGYTF
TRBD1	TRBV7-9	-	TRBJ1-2	TGTGCCAGCAGCGCCGGGACAGGGGGCAGCGATGGCTACACCTTC	CASSAGTGGSDGYTF
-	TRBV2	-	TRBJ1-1	TGTGCCAGCGGGGGAGGGGAAGCTTTCTTT	CASGGGEAFF
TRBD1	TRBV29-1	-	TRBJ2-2	TGCAGCGTAGCCCGGGACAGGGTAGCCGGGGAGCTGTTTTTT	CSVARDRVAGELFF
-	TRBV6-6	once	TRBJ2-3	TGTGCCAGCAGGACGCCAGACCCCTCTTTTAATACGCAGTATTTT	CASRTPDPSFNTQYF
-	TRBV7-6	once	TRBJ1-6	TGTGCCAGCAGCTTAGTCTCACAGTATAATTCACCCCTCCACTTT	CASSLVSQYNSPLHF
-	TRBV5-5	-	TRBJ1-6	TGTGCCAGCAGCTTGGGTCAGGGGAATTCACCCCTCCACTTT	CASSLGQGNSPLHF
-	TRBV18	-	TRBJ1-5	TGTGCCAGCTCACCAGGGGCAGGAGGTACCGATTATAGCAATCAGCCCCAGCATTTT	CASSPGAGGTDYSNQPQHF
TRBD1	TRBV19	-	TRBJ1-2	TGTGCCAGTAGTTTACCCGGGACAGGTTATGGCTACACCTTC	CASSLPGTGYGYTF
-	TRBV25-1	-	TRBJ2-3	TGTGCCAGCAGTGAAAAGGGGTCGGGTACAGATACGCAGTATTTT	CASSEKGSGTDTQYF
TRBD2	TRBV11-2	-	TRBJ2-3	TGTGCCAGCAGCTCTCGGGAATGGACTAGCGGGGGGGCCACAGATACGCAGTATTTT	CASSSREWTSGGATDTQYF
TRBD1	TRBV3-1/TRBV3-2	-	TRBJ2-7	TGTGCCAGCAGCGGCCGGGACAGGGAGTTTGAGCAGTACTTC	CASSGRDREFEQYF
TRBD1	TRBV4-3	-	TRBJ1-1	TGCGCCAGCAGCCAAGAGGGCCCAGACAGGGGAACTGAAGCTTTCTTT	CASSQEGPDRGTEAFF
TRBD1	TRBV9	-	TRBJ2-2	TGTGCCAGCAGCGTAGGGACAGGGGGCCCCTCGAACACCGGGGAGCTGTTTTTT	CASSVGTGGPSNTGELFF
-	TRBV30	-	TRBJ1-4	TGTGCCTGGAGCCCACAGGGCGAAAAACTGTTTTTT	CAWSPQGEKLFF
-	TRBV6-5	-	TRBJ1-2	TGTGCCAGCAGAAAGGCAGGGGCCAACTATGGCTACACCTTC	CASRKAGANYGYTF
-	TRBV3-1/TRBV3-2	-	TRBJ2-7	TGTGCCAGCAGCAAGGAGGGGGCGTTCTACGAGCAGTACTTC	CASSKEGAFYEQYF
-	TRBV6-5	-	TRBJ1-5	TGTGCCAGCAGTTACTCGGCCGGAGCGAGGGCAGCCCAGCATTTT	CASSYSAGARAAQHF
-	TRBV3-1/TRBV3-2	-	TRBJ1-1	TGTGCCAGCAGCCCGCCCGGCGGAACTGAAGCTTTCTTT	CASSPPGGTEAFF
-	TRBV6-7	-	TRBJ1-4	TGTGCCAGCAGTTACTCGGGGAGGAGGAGCGCAACTAATGAAAAACTGTTTTTT	CASSYSGRRSATNEKLFF
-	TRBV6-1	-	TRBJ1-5	TGTGCCAGCAGTGATGGGGCGGGCAATCAGCCCCAGCATTTT	CASSDGAGNQPQHF
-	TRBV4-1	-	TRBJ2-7	TGCGCCAGCAGCCAAGAAGGGACAAGCTACGAGCAGTACTTC	CASSQEGTSYEQYF
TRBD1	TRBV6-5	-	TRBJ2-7	TGTGCCAGCGGAGGACAGGTTGGTTACGAGCAGTACTTC	CASGGQVGYEQYF
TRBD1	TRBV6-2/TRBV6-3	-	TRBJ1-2	TGTGCCAGCAGTACCCGGAGGGGGCTGGGCTACACCTTC	CASSTRRGLGYTF
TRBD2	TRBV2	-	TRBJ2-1	TGTGCCAGCAGTGCGGGACTAGCCTACAATGAGCAGTTCTTC	CASSAGLAYNEQFF
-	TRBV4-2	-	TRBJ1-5	TGTGCCAGCAGCCAATGGGGAAATAGCAATCAGCCCCAGCATTTT	CASSQWGNSNQPQHF
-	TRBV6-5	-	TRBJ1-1	TGTGCCAGCAGCGGGCAGGGGATGGACACTGAAGCTTTCTTT	CASSGQGMDTEAFF
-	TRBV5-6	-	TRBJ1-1	TGTGCCAGCGACCTGATCGGGGGCACTGAAGCTTTCTTT	CASDLIGGTEAFF
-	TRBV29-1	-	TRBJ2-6	TGCAGCGTGCCCGCGCTAGGACAGCTCACGGTGGCTGGGGCCAACGTCCTGACTTTC	CSVPALGQLTVAGANVLTF
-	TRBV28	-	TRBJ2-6	TGTGCCACCTCCCGTTGGGAAGATTCTGGGGCCAACGTCCTGACTTTC	CATSRWEDSGANVLTF
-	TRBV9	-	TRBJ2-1	TGTGCCAGCAGCCCCCCAGGCGGGACAGCGAGGAATGAGCAGTTCTTC	CASSPPGGTARNEQFF